A single TCR beta chain is shown here with its context. Per the original methods: Estimation of nucleated cell counts relied on the amplification of reference gene primers. Assay used: immunoSEQ multiplex PCR; TCRdb lists only in-frame clones, some missing. Clone size and the V and J calls come from that table; the DNA yielded D and trimming. The data show approximately 430,000 clones, around 86% seen once. This entry is derived from a study of blood T cell repertoires in COVID-19. The sequenced sample was peripheral blood. The TCR comes from a woman under 40 with active or convalescent COVID-19.

The CDR3 loop reads CASSSLQGNNSPLHF. CDR3 DNA: TGTGCCAGTAGCTCACTACAGGGGAATAATTCACCCCTCCACTTT. The gene calls are TRBV19 and TRBJ1-6; TRBD1 matches 7 bases. The length of the CDR3 is 15 residues. V shed 6 bases, J shed 5 bases, and the junction held 7 bases outside the gene matches. Looked up from germline, CDR1 is LNHDA and CDR2 is SQIVND (reference sequence).